The 9 T cell receptor beta chains below all came from one sample that was sequenced in a study of cytomegalovirus exposure and HLA in healthy donors. The PCR employed 60 Vbeta primers together with 13 Jbeta primers. Produced via immunoSEQ multiplex PCR; TCRdb's table is partial and in-frame only. The table includes 140,000 to 150,000 clones, over 60% detected once. The source material was PBMCs. The receptors come from a man aged 35-49 years in good health and CMV-seronegative.

The J gene is TRBJ1-1, the V gene TRBV6-1; 9 bases match TRBD1. Germline trimming cut 7 bases from V and 6 bases from J; bases unmatched to any gene: 6. This CDR3 has 13 residues. Germline-derived CDR1 and CDR2 are MNHNS and SASEGT. CDR3 loop: CASTDRGIPEAFF. Here the CDR3 DNA reads TGTGCCAGCACGGACAGGGGAATCCCTGAAGCTTTCTTT.

The chain carries TRBV10-1 and TRBJ1-1; 8 bases fit TRBD1. From germline, CDR1 is WNHNN and CDR2 SYGVQD (reference sequence). CDR3 length: 15 amino acids. After removal of 6 bases from V and 5 bases from J, the junction contained 11 bases not matched to a gene. CDR3 sequence (DNA): TGCGCCAGCAGCTTAAGTGGACAGGGAGAGACTGAAGCTTTCTTT. Amino acid sequence: CASSLSGQGETEAFF.

This CDR3 reads CAILPTGGGYGYTF. CDR3 bases: TGTGCCATCCTTCCTACGGGCGGAGGCTATGGCTACACCTTC. The V and J genes are TRBV6-1 and TRBJ1-2; D uncertain. Germline loops: CDR1 MNHNS, CDR2 SASEGT. The CDR3 consists of 14 residues. Trimming removed 10 bases from V and 4 bases from J, with 19 bases in between.

This chain joins TRBV5-1 and TRBJ2-1; TRBD2 aligns across 10 bases. V shed 0 bases and J 8 bases; nucleotides not matched to a gene: 20. The CDR3 has 20 amino acids. The germline V gene has CDR1 SGHRS and CDR2 YFSETQ. The CDR3 protein is CASSLATERLAGPDGHEQFF. For the CDR3, the DNA is TGCGCCAGCAGCTTGGCAACCGAGAGACTAGCGGGTCCGGACGGGCATGAGCAGTTCTTC.

This clone has just a few counts. The chain links TRBV27 to TRBJ2-1, with TRBD2 identical over 11 bases. CDR1 and CDR2 (germline): MNHEY, SMNVEV (reference sequence). After removal of 5 bases from V and 4 bases from J, the junction contained 7 bases not matched to a gene. This CDR3 is built from 16 residues. CDR3 residues: CASSLALAGGYNEQFF. The CDR3 bases are TGTGCCAGCAGTCTGGCATTAGCGGGGGGGTACAATGAGCAGTTCTTC.

V is TRBV7-9 and J is TRBJ1-1, with no clear D. V was pared by 1 base and J by 1 base, with 10 bases between. Per germline, CDR1 SEHNR and CDR2 FQNEAQ (reference sequence). The CDR3 runs to 15 residues. CDR3 nucleotides: TGTGCCAGCAGCTTAGGCGTGATCCCGAACACTGAAGCTTTCTTT. Its translation: CASSLGVIPNTEAFF.

CDR3 DNA: TGTGCCATCAGTGAGTCCCAGGGTCGCACAGATACGCAGTATTTT. As protein: CAISESQGRTDTQYF. The V call is TRBV10-3, the J call TRBJ2-3, with D maybe TRBD1 (5 bases). CDR1 and CDR2 from the germline V gene are ENHRY and SYGVKD. The CDR3 has 15 residues. Between the trimmed V and J ends, which lost 0 bases and 1 base, there was a span of 8 bases.

The chain combines TRBV5-1 with TRBJ1-4, with 10 bases fitting TRBD1. This CDR3 has 14 amino acids. Germline lookup yields CDR1 SGHRS and CDR2 YFSETQ. V shed 4 bases and J 6 bases; nucleotides not matched to a gene: 3. CDR3: CASSRTGGDEKLFF. CDR3 nucleotide sequence: TGCGCCAGCAGCCGGACAGGGGGTGATGAAAAACTGTTTTTT.

The chain combines TRBV7-9 with TRBJ2-5; D is unresolved. The germline CDR1 and CDR2 sequences are SEHNR and FQNEAQ (reference sequence). Between the trimmed V and J ends, which lost 3 bases and 5 bases, there was a span of 4 bases. This CDR3 has 11 residues. Written as DNA, the CDR3 is TGTGCCAGCAGCTTCGGGGAGACCCAGTACTTC. It translates to CASSFGETQYF.